Listed here are 22 T cell receptor beta chains from one sample, sequenced in a study of T cells in Graves' hyperthyroidism and ophthalmopathy. Amplified TCR beta CDR3 regions came from RNA transcripts. The TCR CDR3 first-round RT-PCR relied on the HTBI primer set. TCRdb processed the multiplex PCR reads anew with MiXCR; each CDR3 protein has one entry. The sample contains over 300,000 distinct CDR3 sequences, approximately 15% of which appear only once. Sequencing was done on a sample of blood. All receptors derive from a woman aged 60-75 years with Graves' hyperthyroidism.

The V and J genes are TRBV4-1 and TRBJ2-3; D not resolved. The length of the CDR3 is 17 residues. Trimming pared 0 bases from V and 7 bases from J, leaving 20 bases between. Germline V gene sequence: CDR1 MGHRA, CDR2 YSYEKL. DNA of the CDR3: TGCGCCAGCAGCCAAGATATCGGTACTGAATGGGCGAATACGCAGTATTTT. Translating it yields CASSQDIGTEWANTQYF.

The sample holds many counts of this clonotype. This rearrangement joins TRBV6-1 to TRBJ2-6, with 7 bases aligning to TRBD2. CDR1 MNHNS and CDR2 SASEGT come from the germline V gene. V was clipped by 5 bases and J by 4 bases; unmatched bases: 14. CDR3 length: 18 amino acids. CDR3 amino acids: CASSLGFAGVRGANVLTF. In DNA, the CDR3 is TGTGCCAGCAGTCTTGGTTTTGCGGGAGTAAGAGGGGCCAACGTCCTGACTTTC.

This clonotype was seen many times. The J gene is TRBJ2-1, the V gene TRBV10-1; 13 bases align to TRBD2. CDR3 size: 15 residues. After removal of 5 bases from V and 8 bases from J, the junction contained 6 bases not matched to a gene. Per the germline V gene, CDR1 is WNHNN and CDR2 is SYGVQD (reference sequence). In DNA form, the CDR3 reads TGCGCCAGCAGTCCCGGACTAGCGGGAGTGGATGAGCAGTTCTTC. Translating gives CASSPGLAGVDEQFF.

The rearrangement uses TRBV6-1 and TRBJ1-1; 8 bases align to TRBD1. The CDR3 extends over 14 amino acids. Germline values: CDR1 MNHNS, CDR2 SASEGT. V lost 7 bases, J lost 1 base, and 5 bases stayed unmatched. The CDR3 protein is CASTKDRGNTEAFF. The CDR3, as DNA: TGTGCCAGCACCAAAGACAGGGGGAACACTGAAGCTTTCTTT.

The rearrangement joins TRBV19 to TRBJ2-4; 10 bases align to TRBD1. This CDR3 has 17 amino acids. Looked up from germline, CDR1 is LNHDA and CDR2 is SQIVND (reference sequence). After removal of 5 bases from V and 1 base from J, the junction contained 8 bases not matched to a gene. In DNA, the CDR3 is TGTGCCAGTAGTGGGGACAGGGGTTGGGGGGCCAAAAACATTCAGTACTTC. The encoded protein is CASSGDRGWGAKNIQYF.

This clonotype has ten or more counts. The chain links TRBV10-2 to TRBJ2-7, with TRBD2 matching over 10 bases. The CDR3 is 15 amino acids. CDR1 and CDR2 (germline): WSHSY, SAAADI. V was pared by 3 bases and J by 0 bases, with 2 bases of the junction left unmatched. Here the CDR3 reads CASSDASGSSYEQYF. Written as DNA, the CDR3 is TGCGCCAGCAGTGATGCTAGCGGGAGCTCCTACGAGCAGTACTTC.

In its sample, this clonotype was seen many times. This sequence joins TRBV9 and TRBJ2-1, with 8 nucleotides matching TRBD2. Trimming at V came to 0 bases and at J to 3 bases, leaving 5 bases not matched to a gene. Germline V gives CDR1 SGDLS, CDR2 YYNGEE. The CDR3 has 16 amino acids. The CDR3 DNA sequence: TGTGCCAGCAGCGTAGCGCCGGGAGGGAACTACAATGAGCAGTTCTTC. Protein product: CASSVAPGGNYNEQFF.

This clonotype was detected a few times. The V gene is TRBV20-1, the J gene TRBJ1-6, with D maybe TRBD1 (5 bases). V gave up 4 bases and J gave up 7 bases, with 14 bases separating them. CDR3 size: 14 residues. CDR1 and CDR2 from the germline V gene are DFQATT and SNEGSKA (reference sequence). For the CDR3, the DNA is TGCAGTGCTAAGGGGCTTACAGCAAATTCACCCCTCCACTTT. Amino acid sequence: CSAKGLTANSPLHF.

This clonotype was seen repeatedly, ten times or more. The chain carries TRBV10-3 and TRBJ2-6; maybe TRBD1 (6 bases). Germline assignment: CDR1 ENHRY and CDR2 SYGVKD. V was pared by 8 bases and J by 0 bases, with 14 bases between. This CDR3 contains 16 residues. CDR3: CAISPGAPSGANVLTF. CDR3 in DNA: TGTGCCATCTCGCCAGGGGCCCCCTCTGGGGCCAACGTCCTGACTTTC.

This clonotype was counted ten times or more. The chain couples TRBV30 to TRBJ1-1; D gene ambiguous. The V end lost 0 bases, the J end lost 7 bases, and 6 bases lay between the germline ends. The CDR3 has 11 amino acids. Germline assignment: CDR1 GTSNPN and CDR2 SVGIG (reference sequence). The CDR3 spells CAWSVWSEAFF. The CDR3 DNA sequence: TGTGCCTGGAGTGTATGGAGTGAAGCTTTCTTT.

The V and J genes are TRBV11-2 and TRBJ2-6; TRBD1 or TRBD2 may be the D gene (6 bases each). CDR3 length: 15 residues. Germline values: CDR1 SGHAT, CDR2 FQNNGV. Trimming left V 3 bases short and J 3 bases short, with 9 bases between. The CDR3 loop reads CASSFGGGGANVLTF. The CDR3 DNA reads as TGTGCCAGCAGCTTCGGGGGCGGTGGGGCCAACGTCCTGACTTTC.

This clonotype appeared a few times. The rearrangement links TRBV11-2 to TRBJ2-7; perhaps TRBD2 as D (5 bases). There are 15 residues in the CDR3. The germline CDR1 and CDR2 sequences are SGHAT and FQNNGV. Trimming stripped 2 bases from V and 3 bases from J, with 14 bases between. The CDR3 loop reads CASSLWRAGIYEQYF. Here the CDR3 DNA reads TGTGCCAGCAGCTTATGGCGGGCCGGAATCTACGAGCAGTACTTC.

This clonotype came up many times. The chain links TRBV28 to TRBJ1-4; D may be TRBD1 (5 bases). The CDR3 spans 13 residues. From germline, CDR1 is MDHEN and CDR2 SYDVKM. With 5 bases removed from V and 6 bases from J, the gap between germline ends came to 10 bases. The CDR3 DNA reads TGTGCCAGCAGTGGTGACAGCTATGAAAAACTGTTTTTT. This encodes CASSGDSYEKLFF. The full variable domain, its missing parts supplied by reference TRBV28 and TRBJ1-4, is DVKVTQSSRYLVKRTGEKVFLECVQDMDHENMFWYRQDPGLGLRLIYFSYDVKMKEKGDIPEGYSVSREKKERFSLILESASTNQTSMYLCASSGDSYEKLFFGSGTQLSVL.

Ten or more counts support this clonotype. V gene TRBV19 combines with J gene TRBJ2-3; weak D call: TRBD2 (6 bases). V dropped 10 bases and J dropped 0 bases, with 14 bases sitting between them. Germline values: CDR1 LNHDA, CDR2 SQIVND (reference sequence). The CDR3 has 14 residues. The CDR3 spells CATSLAESTDTQYF. The CDR3 coding sequence is TGTGCCACCTCATTAGCGGAGAGCACAGATACGCAGTATTTT.

This clonotype was seen at least ten times. The chain recombines TRBV19 with TRBJ1-1, with 7 positions matching TRBD1. The ends lost 2 bases at V and 2 bases at J; junction bases unmatched: 8. CDR3 length equals 16 residues. Germline lookup yields CDR1 LNHDA and CDR2 SQIVND (reference sequence). CDR3 nucleotides: TGTGCCAGTAGTATAAGGAGGGACAGAGGAAACACTGAAGCTTTCTTT. Protein: CASSIRRDRGNTEAFF. Full variable domain (rest looked up from reference TRBV19 and TRBJ1-1): DGGITQSPKYLFRKEGQNVTLSCEQNLNHDAMYWYRQDPGQGLRLIYYSQIVNDFQKGDIAEGYSVSREKKESFPLTVTSAQKNPTAFYLCASSIRRDRGNTEAFFGQGTRLTVV.

This chain links TRBV9 with TRBJ1-2; 7 positions match TRBD1. Per germline, CDR1 SGDLS and CDR2 YYNGEE. The CDR3 covers 14 residues. V shed 3 bases and J 4 bases; nucleotides not matched to a gene: 6. Here the CDR3 DNA reads TGTGCCAGCAGCGCAGGGGGGCGAGGCTATGGCTACACCTTC. This sequence encodes CASSAGGRGYGYTF.

At least ten counts were recorded for this clonotype. The J gene is TRBJ2-2, the V gene TRBV12-3 or TRBV12-4, with 11 bases lining up with TRBD2. After removal of 5 bases from V and 2 bases from J, the junction contained 4 bases not matched to a gene. The CDR3 runs to 16 residues. The CDR3 DNA follows: TGTGCCAGCAGTCAGCTAGCGGGAGGTAACACCGGGGAGCTGTTTTTT. It translates to CASSQLAGGNTGELFF.

Notes on this clonotype: In this CDR3 the conserved last residue, phenylalanine or tryptophan, is missing, so a read error is likely. The CDR3 reads CASGEGIGSYNEQFS. As DNA, the CDR3 is TGCGCCAGCGGAGAGGGGATCGGATCCTACAATGAGCAGTTCTCC. The rearrangement links TRBV5-1 to TRBJ2-1; the D gene could be TRBD1 or TRBD2 (5 bases each). This CDR3 region has 15 residues. The germline gives CDR1 SGHRS, CDR2 YFSETQ. V lost 7 bases, J lost 1 base, and 15 bases lay in between.

The table lists this clonotype with a few counts. A read error may produce the germline difference seen at one junction end. This chain uses TRBV2 with TRBJ2-2; TRBD2 might be the D (6 bases). The length of the CDR3 is 14 residues. Germline CDR1 reads SNHLY; CDR2 reads FYNNEI. CDR3 region: CASSDGGMTGEPFF. CDR3 bases: TGTGCCAGCAGTGACGGCGGGATGACCGGGGAGCCGTTTTTT.

In its sample, this clonotype was seen many times. This rearrangement joins TRBV5-6 to TRBJ1-4; D remains unclear. The V gene's germline CDR1 is SGHDT and CDR2 YYEEEE. V was trimmed by 0 bases and J by 10 bases, leaving 7 bases between them. This CDR3 has 12 residues. CDR3: CASSLESGKLFF. The CDR3 DNA reads TGTGCCAGCAGCTTGGAAAGTGGAAAACTGTTTTTT.

This clonotype was detected many times. This chain connects TRBV20-1 to TRBJ2-1, with 11 bases lining up with TRBD1. The CDR3 length is 13 residues. V was clipped by 4 bases and J by 9 bases; unmatched bases: 5. From germline, CDR1 is DFQATT and CDR2 SNEGSKA (reference sequence). The CDR3 reads CSATGTGGSEQFF. CDR3 bases: TGCAGTGCTACCGGGACAGGGGGTAGTGAGCAGTTCTTC.

This clonotype came up a few times. The chain uses TRBV10-3 and TRBJ1-2; D unresolved. The CDR3 covers 13 residues. The germline CDR1 and CDR2 sequences are ENHRY and SYGVKD. V gave up 3 bases and J gave up 4 bases, with 9 bases separating them. The CDR3 DNA reads as TGTGCCATCAGTGACCGTGAGGGCTATGGCTACACCTTC. This encodes CAISDREGYGYTF.